These 19 T cell receptor beta chains share one sample of origin, sequenced in a study of T cells in Graves' hyperthyroidism and ophthalmopathy. Researchers amplified the TCR beta CDR3 regions from RNA transcripts. An initial round of RT-PCR targeting the TCR CDR3 relied on the HTBI primer set. TCRdb used MiXCR to reprocess the multiplex PCR reads, holding one entry per CDR3 protein. This table holds about 360,000 distinct CDR3 sequences, less than 15% found once. The specimen was blood. The receptor set was obtained from a woman in her late teens or twenties with Graves' hyperthyroidism.

V usage is TRBV5-6 and J usage is TRBJ2-7, with D unresolved. This CDR3 has 12 amino acids. Trimming removed 5 bases from V and 0 bases from J, with 6 bases in between. Germline assignment: CDR1 SGHDT and CDR2 YYEEEE. CDR3 amino acids: CASSGVSYEQYF. CDR3 coding DNA: TGTGCCAGCAGTGGAGTCTCCTACGAGCAGTACTTC.

In this sample, this clonotype turned up a few times. The rearrangement links TRBV2 to TRBJ1-5; D remains ambiguous. The CDR3 spans 17 residues. Germline V lookup: CDR1 SNHLY, CDR2 FYNNEI. V lost 5 bases and J 4 bases, leaving 21 bases between the germline ends. In DNA form, the CDR3 reads TGTGCCAGCAGTCTACTACTAACAGAGGATGTAAATCAGCCCCAGCATTTT. Translated: CASSLLLTEDVNQPQHF.

This clonotype was found many times. The chain recombines TRBV5-6 with TRBJ1-5; a weak D match, TRBD1 (6 bases). With 2 bases removed from V and 6 bases from J, the gap between germline ends came to 9 bases. Germline values: CDR1 SGHDT, CDR2 YYEEEE. The CDR3 extends over 13 amino acids. DNA of the CDR3: TGTGCCAGCAGCTTAGGGGGTCCTCAGCCCCAGCATTTT. As protein: CASSLGGPQPQHF. The whole variable domain, remainder taken from reference TRBV5-6 and TRBJ1-5, is DAGVTQSPTHLIKTRGQQVTLRCSPKSGHDTVSWYQQALGQGPQFIFQYYEEEERQRGNFPDRFSGHQFPNYSSELNVNALLLGDSALYLCASSLGGPQPQHFGDGTRLSIL.

V usage is TRBV7-6 and J usage is TRBJ2-2; D may be TRBD2 (6 bases). The germline V and J ends were trimmed by 2 bases and 5 bases, with 15 bases remaining between them. The CDR3 consists of 16 residues. Germline CDR1 is SGHVS and CDR2 is FNYEAQ. The CDR3 reads CASSLSLGGVTGELFF. The CDR3 DNA sequence: TGTGCCAGCAGCTTAAGCCTGGGGGGAGTAACCGGGGAGCTGTTTTTT.

This clonotype was found many times. The chain couples TRBV28 to TRBJ1-1; D remains unclear. Germline CDR1 MDHEN, CDR2 SYDVKM. The CDR3 loop spans 15 amino acids. V was trimmed by 3 bases and J by 1 base, leaving 12 bases between them. The DNA for the CDR3 is TGTGCCAGCAGTTTTAGGTATGGCGGGAACACTGAAGCTTTCTTT. It is translated as CASSFRYGGNTEAFF. Full variable domain (remainder filled in from reference TRBV28 and TRBJ1-1): DVKVTQSSRYLVKRTGEKVFLECVQDMDHENMFWYRQDPGLGLRLIYFSYDVKMKEKGDIPEGYSVSREKKERFSLILESASTNQTSMYLCASSFRYGGNTEAFFGQGTRLTVV.

This clonotype was counted ten times or more. The rearrangement uses TRBV27 and TRBJ1-2, with 7 bases identical to TRBD1. This CDR3 has 15 residues. The V segment lost 3 bases and the J segment 6 bases; nucleotides outside the gene matches: 10. CDR1 MNHEY and CDR2 SMNVEV come from the germline V gene (reference sequence). For the CDR3, the DNA is TGTGCCAGCAGTTTTTTTGCGGGACAGCAGAATGGCTACACCTTC. It encodes CASSFFAGQQNGYTF.

This clonotype was seen a few times. The CDR3 is CASRGRRSGFNGYSYNSPLHF. The DNA for the CDR3 is TGTGCCAGCAGGGGGAGAAGGTCGGGTTTCAATGGGTACTCCTATAATTCACCCCTCCACTTT. V usage is TRBV28 and J usage is TRBJ1-6; D gene unclear. The CDR3 is 21 residues long. V gave up 6 bases and J gave up 0 bases, with 27 bases separating them. Per germline, CDR1 MDHEN and CDR2 SYDVKM.

This clonotype has a handful of counts. The chain combines TRBV29-1 with TRBJ1-5, with D possibly matching TRBD1 (6 bases). Germline V CDR1 and CDR2: SQVTM, ANQGSEA. The CDR3 consists of 12 residues. The V and J ends lost 6 bases and 5 bases respectively, with 11 bases between them. CDR3 nucleotide sequence: TGCAGCGTCAGGGACATAGATCAGCCCCAGCATTTT. This translates into CSVRDIDQPQHF.

This clonotype was counted ten times or more. The rearrangement links TRBV20-1 to TRBJ2-1, with 15 bases aligning to TRBD2. Unmatched junction bases numbered 12, after V lost 5 bases and J lost 4 bases. The length of the CDR3 is 18 residues. Germline V gives CDR1 DFQATT, CDR2 SNEGSKA (reference sequence). The DNA of the CDR3 is TGCAGTGCTGGCACGGGACTAGCGGGAGGCCGTGGATACAATGAGCAGTTCTTC. Translation: CSAGTGLAGGRGYNEQFF.

In this sample, this clonotype turned up many times. This chain joins TRBV20-1 and TRBJ2-5; D call uncertain. Germline V gives CDR1 DFQATT, CDR2 SNEGSKA (reference sequence). The CDR3 totals 10 residues. V was shortened by 3 bases and J by 5 bases, with 4 bases between the two germline ends. The CDR3 sequence: CSASVETQYF. Written as DNA, the CDR3 is TGCAGTGCTAGTGTGGAGACCCAGTACTTC.

This clonotype was observed many times. V usage is TRBV20-1 and J usage is TRBJ1-1; D gene unclear. Trimming pared 4 bases from V and 6 bases from J, leaving 12 bases between. This CDR3 is built from 12 residues. Germline loops: CDR1 DFQATT, CDR2 SNEGSKA (reference sequence). CDR3 coding DNA: TGCAGTGCTAAACCCCTAGGCGCTGAAGCTTTCTTT. Protein sequence: CSAKPLGAEAFF.

In its sample, this clonotype was seen a few times. The chain recombines TRBV5-1 with TRBJ1-3, with no clear D. CDR1 is SGHRS and CDR2 is YFSETQ in the germline V gene. The V end lost 0 bases, the J end lost 0 bases, and 7 bases lay between the germline ends. The CDR3 runs to 15 residues. CDR3 in amino acids: CASSLDRSSGNTIYF. The CDR3, as DNA: TGCGCCAGCAGCTTGGATAGGTCCTCTGGAAACACCATATATTTT.

The sample holds many counts of this clonotype. The chain carries TRBV6-1 and TRBJ1-1; D is possibly TRBD1 (5 bases). CDR1 is MNHNS and CDR2 is SASEGT in the germline V gene. Deletions cut 4 bases from V and 0 bases from J, with 6 bases between. CDR3 size: 13 residues. The chain's CDR3 is CASSGTLNTEAFF. The DNA for the CDR3 is TGTGCCAGCAGTGGGACACTGAACACTGAAGCTTTCTTT.

Only a few counts were recorded for this clonotype. One base away lies a much larger clone, so this may be a sequencing read error. This CDR3 reads CASIARGRAGSSYEQYF. The CDR3, as DNA: TGTGCCAGCATTGCCCGGGGCAGGGCGGGAAGCTCCTACGAGCAGTACTTC. The rearrangement uses TRBV6-1 and TRBJ2-7; possible D gene TRBD2, 6 bases. The CDR3 consists of 17 residues. The germline V gene encodes CDR1 MNHNS and CDR2 SASEGT. Trimming took 7 bases from V and 0 from J, leaving 22 bases between them.

This clonotype was counted between two and nine times. CDR3 loop: CASSVRGENSPLHF. The CDR3 DNA is TGTGCCAGCAGCGTTAGAGGGGAGAATTCACCCCTCCACTTT. The rearrangement uses TRBV9 and TRBJ1-6, with TRBD1 as a possible D gene (5 bases). The CDR3 is 14 residues long. Germline CDR1 is SGDLS and CDR2 is YYNGEE. Trimming pared 2 bases from V and 7 bases from J, leaving 10 bases between. The full variable domain, in which reference TRBV9 and TRBJ1-6 provide the parts outside the CDR3, is DSGVTQTPKHLITATGQRVTLRCSPRSGDLSVYWYQQSLDQGLQFLIQYYNGEERAKGNILERFSAQQFPDLHSELNLSSLELGDSALYFCASSVRGENSPLHFGNGTRLTVT.

The chain uses TRBV19 and TRBJ1-2; D call uncertain. In germline, CDR1 is LNHDA, CDR2 SQIVND (reference sequence). The CDR3 totals 12 residues. The V end lost 4 bases, the J end lost 4 bases, and 7 bases lay between the germline ends. CDR3 amino acids: CASSKLGYGYTF. The CDR3 nucleotides read TGTGCCAGTAGTAAATTGGGCTATGGCTACACCTTC.

The chain recombines TRBV28 with TRBJ2-7, with a possible D match to TRBD2 (6 bases). Germline CDR1 and CDR2: MDHEN and SYDVKM. V dropped 6 bases and J dropped 3 bases, with 39 bases sitting between them. CDR3 length equals 22 residues. CDR3 bases: TGTGCCAGCAGCCCGACCCAGGAGGGGCTCGGGGAGACCCAGACCGACATCTACGAGCAGTACTTC. Protein: CASSPTQEGLGETQTDIYEQYF. Filled out from reference TRBV28 and TRBJ2-7, the complete variable domain reads DVKVTQSSRYLVKRTGEKVFLECVQDMDHENMFWYRQDPGLGLRLIYFSYDVKMKEKGDIPEGYSVSREKKERFSLILESASTNQTSMYLCASSPTQEGLGETQTDIYEQYFGPGTRLTVT.

This clonotype was seen at least ten times. The chain carries TRBV6-2 or TRBV6-3 and TRBJ1-5; the D gene is possibly TRBD1 (6 bases). The CDR3 totals 17 residues. V lost 2 bases and J lost 2, with 16 bases in between. Per the germline V gene, CDR1 is MNHEY and CDR2 is SVGEGT. The CDR3 coding sequence is TGTGCCAGCAGTTACAACCAACAGGGTATCGGCAATCAGCCCCAGCATTTT. Protein sequence: CASSYNQQGIGNQPQHF.

The sample holds many counts of this clonotype. The chain uses TRBV7-2 and TRBJ2-7; 10 bases align to TRBD2. With V trimmed by 4 bases and J by 3 bases, 3 bases remained unmatched. The CDR3 has 14 amino acids. Germline assignment: CDR1 SGHTA and CDR2 FQGNSA. The CDR3 loop is CASSSGLAVYEQYF. DNA for the CDR3: TGTGCCAGCAGCTCAGGACTAGCGGTCTACGAGCAGTACTTC.